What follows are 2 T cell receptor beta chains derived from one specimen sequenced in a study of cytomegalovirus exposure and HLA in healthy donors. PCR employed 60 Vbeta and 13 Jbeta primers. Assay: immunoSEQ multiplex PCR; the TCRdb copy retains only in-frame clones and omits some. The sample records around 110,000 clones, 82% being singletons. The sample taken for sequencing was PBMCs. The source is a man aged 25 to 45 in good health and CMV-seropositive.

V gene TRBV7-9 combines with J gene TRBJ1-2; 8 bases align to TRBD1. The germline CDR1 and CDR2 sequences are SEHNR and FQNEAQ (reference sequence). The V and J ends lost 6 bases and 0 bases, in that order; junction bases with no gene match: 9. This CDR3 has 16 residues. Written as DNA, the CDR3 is TGTGCCAGCAGTTTAACTAGGACAGGGACTAACTATGGCTACACCTTC. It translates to CASSLTRTGTNYGYTF.

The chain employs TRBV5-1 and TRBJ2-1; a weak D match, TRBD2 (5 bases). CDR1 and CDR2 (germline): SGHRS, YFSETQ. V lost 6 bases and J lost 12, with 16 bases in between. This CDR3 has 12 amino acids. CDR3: CASTLNNRGQFF. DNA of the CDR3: TGCGCCAGCACCCTGAACAATCGGGGGCAGTTCTTC.